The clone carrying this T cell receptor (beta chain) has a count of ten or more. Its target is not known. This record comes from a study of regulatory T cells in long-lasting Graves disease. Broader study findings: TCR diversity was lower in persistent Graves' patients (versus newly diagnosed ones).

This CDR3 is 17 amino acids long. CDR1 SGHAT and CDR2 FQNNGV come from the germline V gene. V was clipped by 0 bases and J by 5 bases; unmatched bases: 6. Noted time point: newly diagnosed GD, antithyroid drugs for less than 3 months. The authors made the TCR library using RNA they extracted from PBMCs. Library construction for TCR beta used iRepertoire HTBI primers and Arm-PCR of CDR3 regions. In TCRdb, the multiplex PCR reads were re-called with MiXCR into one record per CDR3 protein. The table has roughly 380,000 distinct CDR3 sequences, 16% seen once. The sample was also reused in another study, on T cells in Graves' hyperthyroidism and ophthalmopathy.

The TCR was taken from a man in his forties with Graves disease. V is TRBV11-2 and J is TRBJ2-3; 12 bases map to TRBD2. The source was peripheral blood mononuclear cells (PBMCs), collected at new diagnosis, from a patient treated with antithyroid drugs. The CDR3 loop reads CASSLDRLAGGGDTQYF. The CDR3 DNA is TGTGCCAGCAGCTTAGATCGGCTAGCGGGGGGGGGAGATACGCAGTATTTT.